A selection of T cell receptor beta chains follows, all from one sample in a study of T cell repertoires in cytomegalovirus infection. One entry per CDR3 protein, called by TCRdb with MiXCR from the reads. The top ten clones hold approximately 13% of a sample with 450,000 to 650,000 distinct CDR3 sequences, approximately 26% of them seen once. Sequenced sample: PBMCs. The source is a human donor in good health (CMV status not recorded). Some clones in this sample may be carry-over from other donors' samples. Each CDR3 is given with its conserved first and last residue. Fields, in order: D gene, J gene, V gene, clone size, CDR3 length, CDR3 DNA, CDR3 protein. A D gene is named only where the DNA matches it firmly. Size is stated for part of the rows, as once, few or many counts, or as a class when the clone is expanded.

D: TRBD2; J: TRBJ2-1; V: TRBV6-6; size: few; length: 17; DNA: TGTGCCAGCAGTTATCGGACTAGCGGAATAACCTACAATGAGCAGTTCTTC; CDR3: CASSYRTSGITYNEQFF
D: TRBD1; J: TRBJ1-3; V: TRBV7-2; size: few; length: 15; DNA: TGTGCCAGCAGCCGGGACAGGGTGGGCGGAAACACCATATATTTT; CDR3: CASSRDRVGGNTIYF
D: NA; J: TRBJ2-5; V: TRBV6-2/TRBV6-3; size: few; length: 14; DNA: TGTGCCAGCAGCTGGGTCTGGCAACAAGAGACCCAGTACTTC; CDR3: CASSWVWQQETQYF
D: NA; J: TRBJ2-3; V: TRBV19; size: NA; length: 20; DNA: TGTGCCAGTAGTATAGGGGCTAGAGGGCCATCCCCATTTAGCACAGATACGCAGTATTTT; CDR3: CASSIGARGPSPFSTDTQYF
D: TRBD2; J: TRBJ2-1; V: TRBV7-4; size: NA; length: 15; DNA: TGTGCCAGCAGCGCCGGGACTAGCGGGAGGGGTGAGCAGTTCTTC; CDR3: CASSAGTSGRGEQFF
D: TRBD2; J: TRBJ2-1; V: TRBV9; size: NA; length: 14; DNA: TGTGCCAGCAGCCCCCTACTAGCGTCCAATGAGCAGTTCTTC; CDR3: CASSPLLASNEQFF
D: NA; J: TRBJ2-1; V: TRBV7-6; size: many; length: 18; DNA: TGTGCCAGCAGCTTCATCCCTCGCCTCGACAGGCTAGGGAATGAGCAGTTCTTC; CDR3: CASSFIPRLDRLGNEQFF
D: NA; J: TRBJ2-5; V: TRBV24-1; size: few; length: 14; DNA: TGTGCCACCAGTGATGTGGGGGCTCAAGAGACCCAGTACTTC; CDR3: CATSDVGAQETQYF
D: NA; J: TRBJ2-2; V: TRBV11-3; size: NA; length: 15; DNA: TGTGCCAGCAGCCGCGGGACAGTAAACACCGGGGAGCTGTTTTTT; CDR3: CASSRGTVNTGELFF
D: NA; J: TRBJ2-5; V: TRBV20-1; size: NA; length: 13; DNA: TGCAGTGCCCCACAGGGTTTTCAGGGGACCCAGTACTTC; CDR3: CSAPQGFQGTQYF
D: NA; J: TRBJ2-7; V: TRBV6-1; size: NA; length: 12; DNA: TGTGCCAGCACCCGGAACAGGGACGAGCAGTACTTC; CDR3: CASTRNRDEQYF
D: NA; J: TRBJ1-5; V: TRBV7-2; size: many; length: 15; DNA: TGTGCCAGCAGCTTAGCAAGCGGGTACAATCAGCCCCAGCATTTT; CDR3: CASSLASGYNQPQHF
D: NA; J: TRBJ2-2; V: TRBV4-3; size: NA; length: 15; DNA: TGCGCCAGCAGCCAAGGGACTGCGATCACCGGGGAGCTGTTTTTT; CDR3: CASSQGTAITGELFF
D: TRBD2; J: TRBJ2-3; V: TRBV5-1; size: NA; length: 18; DNA: TGCGCCAGCAGCCTAACGAGGGGGACTAGCAGGAGCACAGATACGCAGTATTTT; CDR3: CASSLTRGTSRSTDTQYF
D: NA; J: TRBJ1-2; V: TRBV30; size: NA; length: 20; DNA: TGTGCCTGGAATGACGGGACTGATTCCCGGGGGGGAGAACAGACGAACGGCTACACCTTC; CDR3: CAWNDGTDSRGGEQTNGYTF